This passage covers 6 T cell receptor beta chains from one sample sequenced in a study of siplizumab effects on memory and regulatory T cells. The table came from immunoSEQ multiplex PCR; TCRdb's copy has only in-frame clones and leaves some out. Found here are 110,000 or so clones, just over 90% of them singletons; the top ten hold over 0.15%. Sequenced: non-Treg CD4+ T cells sorted from blood. These receptors came from a human donor in good health.

The chain has TRBV7-7 and TRBJ1-2, with 7 bases identical to TRBD1. The CDR3 consists of 15 residues. The V gene's germline CDR1 is SSHAT and CDR2 FNYEAQ (reference sequence). Trimming at V came to 5 bases and at J to 5 bases, leaving 11 bases not matched to a gene. The CDR3: CASSPNRGLRYGYTF. The CDR3 region has the DNA TGTGCCAGCAGCCCCAACAGGGGACTTCGGTATGGCTACACCTTC.

The rearrangement joins TRBV9 to TRBJ1-2; D is possibly TRBD1 (6 bases). Germline CDR1 and CDR2: SGDLS and YYNGEE. The V gene lost 0 bases and the J gene lost 4 bases, with 16 bases spanning the gap. The length of the CDR3 is 16 residues. The CDR3, as DNA: TGTGCCAGCAGCGTAGCAGCTGGGGGGCAGGGCTATGGCTACACCTTC. Residues: CASSVAAGGQGYGYTF.

In nucleotides, the CDR3 is TGTGCCAGCAGCTTGGGCGGACAGGGGAGAGTAGCAACTAATGAAAAACTGTTTTTT. Translating it yields CASSLGGQGRVATNEKLFF. The rearrangement joins TRBV5-4 to TRBJ1-4, with TRBD1 matching 9 bases. V shed 0 bases, J shed 0 bases, and the junction held 9 bases outside the gene matches. The germline CDR1 and CDR2 sequences are SGHNT and YYREEE (reference sequence). CDR3 length: 19 residues.

The chain carries TRBV6-5 and TRBJ1-2; weak D call: TRBD1 (5 bases). Trimming stripped 6 bases from V and 8 bases from J, with 13 bases between. CDR1 is MNHEY, CDR2 SVGAGI, per germline. The CDR3 runs to 12 residues. The CDR3 nucleotides read TGTGCCAGCAGCTCCCCGGGGGGAGGCTACACCTTC. Translated: CASSSPGGGYTF.

The rearrangement uses TRBV18 and TRBJ2-7; the match to TRBD2 covers 7 bases. The germline CDR1 and CDR2 sequences are KGHSH and LQKENI. After removal of 3 bases from V and 5 bases from J, the junction contained 4 bases not matched to a gene. CDR3 length: 13 amino acids. The CDR3 sequence is CASSPTSPHEQYF. The CDR3 nucleotides are TGTGCCAGCTCACCGACTAGCCCCCACGAGCAGTACTTC.

The rearrangement links TRBV25-1 to TRBJ1-1, with 9 positions matching TRBD1. Germline V CDR1 and CDR2: MGHDK, SYGVNS. The CDR3 length is 14 residues. J gave up 5 bases and V 9 bases, and 10 bases lay outside the gene matches. This chain's CDR3 is CASISTGGRTEAFF. Written as DNA, the CDR3 is TGTGCCAGTATTTCTACAGGGGGCAGAACTGAAGCTTTCTTT.